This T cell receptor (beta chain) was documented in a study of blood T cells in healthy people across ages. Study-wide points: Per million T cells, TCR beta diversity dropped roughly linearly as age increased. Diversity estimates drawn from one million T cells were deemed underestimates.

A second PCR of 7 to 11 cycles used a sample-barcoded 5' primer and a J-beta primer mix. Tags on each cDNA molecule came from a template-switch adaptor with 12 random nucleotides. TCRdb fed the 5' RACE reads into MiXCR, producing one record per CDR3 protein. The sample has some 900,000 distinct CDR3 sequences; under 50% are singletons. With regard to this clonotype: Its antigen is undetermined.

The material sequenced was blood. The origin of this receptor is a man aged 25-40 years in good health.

The CDR3 DNA reads as TGTGCCAGCAGTCCCCTGAGTTGGCAGACGCAAGCTTTCTTT. Translated: CASSPLSWQTQAFF. The chain carries TRBV6-2 or TRBV6-3 and TRBJ1-1; D uncertain. The CDR3 has 14 amino acids. CDR1 and CDR2 (germline): MNHEY, SVGEGT. V was pared by 5 bases and J by 9 bases, with 19 bases between.